Each of the 5 T cell receptor beta chains below was sequenced from the same sample in a study of shared clonotypes between healthy human individuals. Profiled with immunoSEQ multiplex PCR; TCRdb holds only in-frame clones, not every one. This sample has hundreds of thousands of clones, with around 96% found just once. Specimen: naive CD4+ T cells sorted from blood. The subset was: CD45RA+ positively selected. Every receptor here comes from a woman aged 30 to 39 in good health.

This rearrangement joins TRBV10-2 to TRBJ2-1; 14 bases are a match to TRBD2. The V and J ends lost 7 bases and 8 bases, in that order; junction bases with no gene match: 10. Looked up from germline, CDR1 is WSHSY and CDR2 is SAAADI. The CDR3 is 16 amino acids. The CDR3 spells CASNLGLAGAYHEQFF. The DNA of the CDR3 is TGCGCCAGCAACCTGGGACTAGCGGGAGCATACCATGAGCAGTTCTTC.

V usage is TRBV7-9 and J usage is TRBJ2-7, with TRBD2 as a possible D gene (6 bases). The V gene's germline CDR1 is SEHNR and CDR2 FQNEAQ (reference sequence). CDR3 length equals 13 residues. Trimming cost V 2 bases and J 5 bases, with 10 bases left between them. The CDR3 reads CASSLSGSDEQYF. DNA for the CDR3: TGTGCCAGCAGCTTATCCGGGAGCGACGAGCAGTACTTC.

This chain connects TRBV29-1 to TRBJ2-5; tentatively, D is TRBD1 (5 bases). CDR3 size: 13 residues. V gave up 2 bases and J gave up 11 bases, with 18 bases separating them. Germline V gene data show CDR1 as SQVTM and CDR2 as ANQGSEA. The DNA of the CDR3 is TGCAGCGTTGAAAGGTTGGGTGTTGCAGGGCAGTACTTC. Amino acid sequence: CSVERLGVAGQYF.

The gene calls are TRBV27 and TRBJ1-6; no clear D. This CDR3 spans 17 amino acids. V was clipped by 8 bases and J by 0 bases, with 17 bases between them. Per germline, CDR1 MNHEY and CDR2 SMNVEV (reference sequence). The CDR3: CASGSSGVRSYNSPLHF. The CDR3 nucleotides read TGTGCCAGCGGGAGCAGTGGAGTTCGCTCCTATAATTCACCCCTCCACTTT.

This chain joins TRBV6-1 and TRBJ2-5, with a tentative D call TRBD1 (5 bases). The CDR3 sequence is 14 residues long. The germline gives CDR1 MNHNS, CDR2 SASEGT. With 1 base removed from V and 5 bases from J, the gap between germline ends came to 11 bases. The CDR3 region has the DNA TGTGCCAGCAGTGAAGTAATAGGGGTGGAGACCCAGTACTTC. Protein sequence: CASSEVIGVETQYF.